A selection of T cell receptor beta chains follows, all from one sample in a study of identical twins. TCRdb fed the 5' RACE reads into MiXCR, producing one record per CDR3 protein. The table lists about 890,000 distinct CDR3 sequences, 10% to 15% of them singletons. These data also formed part of another study, on yellow fever vaccine responses in identical twins.

The sample consisted of PBMCs. These receptors originate from a woman aged 18-35 years in good health. Each CDR3 is given with its conserved first and last residue. A D gene is named only where the DNA matches it firmly. Size tells how often a clone was seen (once, few, many) or the class of an expanded clone, and some rows leave it out.

j_gene	v_gene	d_gene	abundance	CDR3aa	CDR3nt
TRBJ2-3	TRBV15	TRBD2	.	CATSRDYISGGARADTQYF	TGTGCCACCAGCAGAGACTATATTAGCGGGGGGGCCAGGGCCGATACGCAGTATTTT
TRBJ2-7	TRBV5-1	.	few	CASSLGPGQIPYEQYF	TGCGCCAGCAGCTTGGGTCCAGGACAGATTCCCTACGAGCAGTACTTC
TRBJ2-1	TRBV4-2	.	.	CASSPDWTSYNEQFF	TGTGCCAGCAGCCCGGACTGGACCTCCTACAATGAGCAGTTCTTC
TRBJ1-2	TRBV7-8	.	.	CASSLLYGYYGYTF	TGTGCCAGCAGCTTATTGTACGGATACTATGGCTACACCTTC
TRBJ1-3	TRBV28	.	.	CASSYQGKWAGNTIYF	TGTGCCAGCAGTTACCAGGGGAAATGGGCTGGAAACACCATATATTTT
TRBJ2-5	TRBV15	TRBD1	.	CATSRVGDSETQYF	TGTGCCACCAGCAGAGTTGGGGACAGCGAGACCCAGTACTTC
TRBJ2-1	TRBV6-1	TRBD2	few	CASSVRLAGGPYNEQFF	TGTGCCAGCAGTGTAAGACTAGCGGGAGGGCCCTACAATGAGCAGTTCTTC
TRBJ2-7	TRBV20-1	TRBD2	.	CSASRGGVGEQYF	TGCAGTGCTAGCCGCGGGGGGGTCGGGGAGCAGTACTTC
TRBJ2-1	TRBV3-1	.	.	CASSQQGLGEQFF	TGTGCCAGCAGCCAACAGGGGCTGGGTGAGCAGTTCTTC
TRBJ2-3	TRBV4-1	.	few	CASSQDPNSRADTQYF	TGCGCCAGCAGCCAAGATCCCAACTCCCGCGCAGATACGCAGTATTTT
TRBJ2-1	TRBV7-2	.	few	CASSGGVGWYNEQFF	TGTGCCAGCAGCGGAGGGGTTGGTTGGTACAATGAGCAGTTCTTC
TRBJ2-1	TRBV5-1	.	.	CASSLIEALIGNEQFF	TGCGCCAGCAGCCTCATCGAAGCGCTTATAGGAAATGAGCAGTTCTTC
TRBJ2-3	TRBV29-1	TRBD2	few	CSVRPRTSGDSTDTQYF	TGCAGCGTTCGCCCCCGGACTAGCGGAGACTCCACAGATACGCAGTATTTT
TRBJ2-1	TRBV7-9	TRBD2	.	CASSLVGLAAEQFF	TGTGCCAGCAGCTTAGTGGGACTAGCGGCCGAGCAGTTCTTC
TRBJ2-1	TRBV7-9	TRBD1	.	CASSPRTGTATYNEQFF	TGTGCCAGCAGCCCGAGAACCGGGACAGCGACCTACAATGAGCAGTTCTTC
TRBJ2-1	TRBV25-1	TRBD2	many	CASSESAGGYNEQFF	TGTGCCAGCAGTGAGTCAGCGGGAGGCTACAATGAGCAGTTCTTC
TRBJ2-2	TRBV27	.	many	CASSLRGYTGELFF	TGTGCCAGCAGTTTACGGGGCTACACCGGGGAGCTGTTTTTT
TRBJ2-7	TRBV3-1	TRBD2	.	CASSLSGTIYEQYF	TGTGCCAGCAGCCTTAGCGGGACTATCTACGAGCAGTACTTC
TRBJ2-7	TRBV7-9	TRBD2	many	CASSLAWGGYEQYF	TGTGCCAGCAGCTTAGCCTGGGGGGGGTACGAGCAGTACTTC
TRBJ2-7	TRBV3-1	.	.	CASSWGRGTGEQYF	TGTGCCAGCAGCTGGGGGAGGGGGACGGGGGAGCAGTACTTC
TRBJ1-2	TRBV7-2	.	.	CASSLGRGRNYGYTF	TGTGCCAGCAGCTTAGGGCGGGGGCGGAACTATGGCTACACCTTC
TRBJ2-3	TRBV6-1	TRBD1	.	CASSDRAPDTQYF	TGTGCCAGCAGCGACAGGGCTCCAGATACGCAGTATTTT
TRBJ1-1	TRBV27	.	many	CASSLKQVNTEAFF	TGTGCCAGCAGTTTAAAACAGGTGAACACTGAAGCTTTCTTT
TRBJ1-2	TRBV5-1	.	.	CASSLQVLGGYTF	TGCGCCAGCAGCTTGCAGGTCCTGGGGGGCTACACCTTC
TRBJ2-5	TRBV11-3	.	few	CASSLHLLIGTQYF	TGTGCCAGCAGCTTACATCTGCTCATCGGGACCCAGTACTTC
TRBJ2-2	TRBV11-2	TRBD2	few	CASSLDRVWLAGSELFF	TGTGCCAGCAGCTTAGATCGCGTATGGCTAGCGGGAAGCGAGCTGTTTTTT
TRBJ2-3	TRBV10-3	TRBD2	.	CATRRAGGPTDTQYF	TGTGCCACCAGACGAGCGGGGGGGCCGACAGATACGCAGTATTTT
TRBJ2-3	TRBV5-1	.	few	CASRGFDVGTDTQYF	TGCGCCAGCAGAGGTTTTGACGTCGGAACAGATACGCAGTATTTT